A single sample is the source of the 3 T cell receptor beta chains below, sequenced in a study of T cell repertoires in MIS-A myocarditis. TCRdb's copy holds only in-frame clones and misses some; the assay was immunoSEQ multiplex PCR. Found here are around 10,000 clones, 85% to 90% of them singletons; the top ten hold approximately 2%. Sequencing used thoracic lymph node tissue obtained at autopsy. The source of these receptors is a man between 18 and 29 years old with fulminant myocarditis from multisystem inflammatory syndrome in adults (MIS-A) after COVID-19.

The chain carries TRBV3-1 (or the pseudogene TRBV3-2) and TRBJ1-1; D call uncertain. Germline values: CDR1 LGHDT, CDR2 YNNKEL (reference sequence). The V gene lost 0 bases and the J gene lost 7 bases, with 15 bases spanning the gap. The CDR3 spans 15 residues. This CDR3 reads CASSQEEGDPGEAFF. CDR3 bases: TGTGCCAGCAGCCAAGAGGAGGGCGACCCAGGTGAAGCTTTCTTT.

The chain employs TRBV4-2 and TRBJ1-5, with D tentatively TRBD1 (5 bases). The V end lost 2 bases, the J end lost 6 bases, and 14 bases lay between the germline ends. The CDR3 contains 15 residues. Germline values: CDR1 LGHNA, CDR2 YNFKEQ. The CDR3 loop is CASSQWLGLGQPQHF. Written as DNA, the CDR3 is TGTGCCAGCAGCCAATGGTTGGGGCTGGGTCAGCCCCAGCATTTT.

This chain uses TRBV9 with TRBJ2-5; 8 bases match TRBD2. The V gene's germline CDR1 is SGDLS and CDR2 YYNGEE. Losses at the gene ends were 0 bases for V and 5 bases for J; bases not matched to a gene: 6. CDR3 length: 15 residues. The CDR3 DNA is TGTGCCAGCAGCGTAGCTACCGGGGGGGCGGAGACCCAGTACTTC. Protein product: CASSVATGGAETQYF.